Below, 10 T cell receptor beta chains from the same sample are listed, as sequenced in a study of ipilimumab plus nivolumab after autologous stem cell transplantation. The table came from immunoSEQ multiplex PCR; TCRdb's copy has only in-frame clones and leaves some out. The data contain approximately 15,000 clones, about four fifths of them singletons. The sequencing here drew on PBMCs, taken in a trial of ipilimumab plus nivolumab as post-transplant consolidation. The receptors originated from a male donor with primary mediastinal lymphoma.

A single count supports this clone. This chain joins TRBV2 and TRBJ2-1; maybe TRBD2 (6 bases). Germline V gene sequence: CDR1 SNHLY, CDR2 FYNNEI. Trimming took off 4 bases at V and 3 bases at J, with 13 bases between the two ends. This CDR3 contains 15 residues. The CDR3 sequence: CASSGLAGLYNEQFF. CDR3 in DNA: TGTGCCAGCAGTGGGCTGGCGGGACTCTACAATGAGCAGTTCTTC.

This chain links TRBV5-1 with TRBJ2-7, with TRBD1 as a possible D gene (6 bases). The CDR3 totals 14 residues. Trimming removed 3 bases from V and 5 bases from J, with 15 bases in between. Per the germline V gene, CDR1 is SGHRS and CDR2 is YFSETQ. CDR3 DNA sequence: TGCGCCAGCAGCTCGGATGGACAGTCCCACGAGCAGTACTTC. This translates into CASSSDGQSHEQYF.

The rearrangement uses TRBV9 and TRBJ2-1, with D maybe TRBD2 (6 bases). Trimming removed 0 bases from V and 14 bases from J, with 12 bases in between. This CDR3 is 12 amino acids long. Looked up from germline, CDR1 is SGDLS and CDR2 is YYNGEE. The CDR3 sequence is CASSVGVGEEFF. The CDR3 nucleotides are TGTGCCAGCAGCGTAGGTGTGGGGGAGGAGTTCTTC.

This chain connects TRBV2 to TRBJ1-4; TRBD1 matches at 7 bases. This CDR3 has 15 residues. Germline CDR1 and CDR2: SNHLY and FYNNEI. Trimming at V came to 4 bases and at J to 4 bases, leaving 6 bases not matched to a gene. This CDR3 is CASSGRQGDNEKLFF. Here the CDR3 DNA reads TGTGCCAGCAGTGGGCGACAGGGTGATAATGAAAAACTGTTTTTT.

The chain has TRBV19 and TRBJ1-2, with 9 bases aligning to TRBD1. Germline V gene lookup returns CDR1 LNHDA and CDR2 SQIVND (reference sequence). The J segment lost 7 bases and the V segment lost 4 bases, leaving 10 bases of the junction unmatched. The length of the CDR3 is 15 residues. CDR3 residues: CASSTHSGQGVGYTF. Here the CDR3 DNA reads TGTGCCAGTAGTACCCACTCGGGACAGGGAGTTGGCTACACCTTC.

The CDR3 loop reads CASSARGFRTEAFF. The CDR3 DNA is TGTGCCAGCAGCGCCAGGGGATTCAGAACTGAAGCTTTCTTT. The V call is TRBV9, the J call TRBJ1-1; tentatively, D is TRBD1 (6 bases). The length of the CDR3 is 14 residues. V gave up 3 bases and J gave up 5 bases, with 14 bases separating them. Germline CDR1 reads SGDLS; CDR2 reads YYNGEE.

This clone was counted only a few times. The chain links TRBV29-1 to TRBJ2-5, with D possibly matching TRBD1 (5 bases). The CDR3 has 15 residues. Germline CDR1 and CDR2: SQVTM and ANQGSEA. The ends were cut back, 0 bases at V and 2 bases at J, with 13 bases in the middle. The chain's CDR3 is CSVEDRKGAQETQYF. The DNA for the CDR3 is TGCAGCGTTGAAGATCGGAAAGGGGCACAAGAGACCCAGTACTTC. Supplemented by reference TRBV29-1 and TRBJ2-5, the full variable domain reads SAVISQKPSRDICQRGTSLTIQCQVDSQVTMMFWYRQQPGQSLTLIATANQGSEATYESGFVIDKFPISRPNLTFSTLTVSNMSPEDSSIYLCSVEDRKGAQETQYFGPGTRLLVL.

The genes are TRBV27 and TRBJ1-1; D call uncertain. The V end lost 2 bases, the J end lost 1 base, and 8 bases lay between the germline ends. In germline, CDR1 is MNHEY, CDR2 SMNVEV (reference sequence). The CDR3 spans 14 residues. Written as DNA, the CDR3 is TGTGCCAGCAGTTTAGCAGACGCGAACACTGAAGCTTTCTTT. It codes for CASSLADANTEAFF.

This chain connects TRBV19 to TRBJ2-3; the D gene is possibly TRBD2 (6 bases). The CDR3 is 13 residues long. Trimming removed 5 bases from V and 5 bases from J, with 11 bases in between. Germline CDR1 LNHDA, CDR2 SQIVND (reference sequence). CDR3 bases: TGTGCCAGTAGTTATGGAGGGCAAGATACGCAGTATTTT. Protein product: CASSYGGQDTQYF. Filled out from reference TRBV19 and TRBJ2-3, the complete variable domain reads DGGITQSPKYLFRKEGQNVTLSCEQNLNHDAMYWYRQDPGQGLRLIYYSQIVNDFQKGDIAEGYSVSREKKESFPLTVTSAQKNPTAFYLCASSYGGQDTQYFGPGTRLTVL.

The chain joins TRBV30 to TRBJ2-7; D remains ambiguous. The CDR3 length is 13 residues. From germline, CDR1 is GTSNPN and CDR2 SVGIG (reference sequence). V lost 1 base and J lost 1, with 8 bases in between. CDR3 in amino acids: CAWSEQVSYEQYF. The CDR3 DNA sequence: TGTGCCTGGAGTGAACAAGTGTCCTACGAGCAGTACTTC.